This TCR beta chain is drawn from a study of T cells in Graves' hyperthyroidism and ophthalmopathy. Looked up from germline, CDR1 is SGHRS and CDR2 is YFSETQ. The J segment lost 7 bases and the V segment lost 5 bases, leaving 5 bases of the junction unmatched. The CDR3 runs 13 residues. In its sample, this clonotype was seen many times. RNA transcripts provided the source from which TCR beta CDR3 regions were amplified. With the HTBI primer set, the TCR CDR3 went through a first round of RT-PCR. MiXCR, applied by TCRdb to the multiplex PCR reads, yields one record per CDR3 protein. The data contain approximately 590,000 distinct CDR3 sequences, around a sixth of them singletons. Uncontrolled infection, other autoimmune disease, pregnancy or lactation led to exclusion.

The source is a woman aged 30 to 39 with Graves' hyperthyroidism. Material for sequencing was blood. The chain recombines TRBV5-1 with TRBJ2-2; 7 bases are shared with TRBD1. The CDR3 reads CASRPTGDGELFF. In DNA form, the CDR3 reads TGCGCCAGCAGGCCTACAGGGGACGGGGAGCTGTTTTTT.